Below, one T cell receptor (beta chain) is given with its context. Its antigen is undetermined. The sample originates from a study of spatial heterogeneity in lung cancer. General study results and limits: How many expanded intratumoral alpha and beta TCRs were present tracked the tumor mutation count, which was a count of nonsynonymous mutations.

In TCRdb, the 5' RACE reads were re-called with MiXCR into one record per CDR3 protein. This table has approximately 10,000 distinct CDR3 sequences, 4.5% to 5.5% appearing once. Time point noted: sample taken at primary tumor resection. Material: lung tumor tissue, obtained at surgery. This receptor was identified in a male donor with early-stage non-small cell lung cancer.

The CDR3 DNA is TGTGCCAGCAGTCTAGGGACTAGCGGGTTTGAGCAGTTCTTC. Protein product: CASSLGTSGFEQFF. The J gene is TRBJ2-1, the V gene TRBV14; 12 bases map to TRBD2. J gave up 9 bases and V 6 bases, and 6 bases lay outside the gene matches. The CDR3 runs to 14 residues. In germline, CDR1 is SGHDN, CDR2 FVKESK.